Listed below are T cell receptor beta chains from one sample, sequenced in a study of T cells in Graves' hyperthyroidism and ophthalmopathy. TCRdb reprocessed the multiplex PCR reads with MiXCR, giving one entry per CDR3 protein. The table records hundreds of thousands of distinct CDR3 sequences, about 35% of them present only once. Specimen: blood. These receptors came from a middle-aged woman with Graves' hyperthyroidism. CDR3s include the opening cysteine and the closing phenylalanine or tryptophan. D genes are given only for firm matches. A row's size may be missing; if present it is once, few, many or a size class.

v_gene	abundance	d_gene	j_gene	CDR3nt	CDR3aa
TRBV7-8	many	-	TRBJ2-5	TGTGCCAGCAGCTTGGAGCCTTCCAGGGAGGCCCAGTACTTC	CASSLEPSREAQYF
TRBV2	many	-	TRBJ2-7	TGTGCCAGCTATCTCAAGAGGGGCTACGAGCAGTACTTC	CASYLKRGYEQYF
TRBV15	-	TRBD2	TRBJ2-1	TGTGCCACCAGCGTACCGGGACTAGCGGTTAACAATGAGCAGTTCTTC	CATSVPGLAVNNEQFF
TRBV9	many	TRBD1	TRBJ1-4	TGTGCCAGCAGCCTCGGGACAGGGTACGAAAAACTGTTTTTT	CASSLGTGYEKLFF
TRBV20-1	-	TRBD1	TRBJ1-1	TGCAGTGCTAGGGAGGCAGGGGGCAACACTGAAGCTTTCTTT	CSAREAGGNTEAFF
TRBV5-6	-	TRBD2	TRBJ2-5	TGTGCCAGCAGCTTGGCCGCGGGGGGAGGAGAGACCCAGTACTTC	CASSLAAGGGETQYF
TRBV19	-	TRBD2	TRBJ2-3	TGTGCCAGTAGTACTAGCGGGGGGGGAACGTCCGATACGCAGTATTTT	CASSTSGGGTSDTQYF
TRBV6-5	few	TRBD1	TRBJ1-4	TGTGCCAGCAGTGACAGGGGAGGTGAAAAACTGTTTTTT	CASSDRGGEKLFF
TRBV27	few	-	TRBJ2-5	TGTGCCAGCATAGGCGAGGGACTTTACCAAGAGACCCAGTACTTC	CASIGEGLYQETQYF
TRBV4-3	few	TRBD1	TRBJ2-7	TGCGCCAGCAGCCAGCAAGACAGGGGGAACTCCTACGAGCAGTACTTC	CASSQQDRGNSYEQYF
TRBV10-1	-	TRBD1	TRBJ2-2	TGCGCCAGCAGGGGGACAGGGGGCGAAGGCGCCGGGGAGCTGTTTTTT	CASRGTGGEGAGELFF
TRBV5-1	few	-	TRBJ1-1	TGCGCCAGCAGCTTGGTTACGGGCACTGAAGCTTTCTTT	CASSLVTGTEAFF
TRBV20-1	many	-	TRBJ1-6	TGCAGTGCTAGAACAGGGTATTCGGCCTCCTATAATTCACCCCTCCACTTT	CSARTGYSASYNSPLHF
TRBV6-5	few	-	TRBJ1-1	TGTGCCAGCAGTTACTCCCCGTGGGTCGGAGCTTTCTTT	CASSYSPWVGAFF
TRBV10-3	-	TRBD2	TRBJ2-5	TGTGCCATCAGTGCTAGTACTCTCGGGACTAGCGGGGGGGCCGGTCGTGAGACCCAGTACTTC	CAISASTLGTSGGAGRETQYF
TRBV19	-	-	TRBJ2-2	TGTGCCAGTAGTGTAGCGGCAAACACCGGGGAGCTGTTTTTT	CASSVAANTGELFF
TRBV2	-	-	TRBJ1-5	TGTGCCAGCAGTCGGCGGGAGGGCCACGAGACCCAGCATTTT	CASSRREGHETQHF
TRBV7-1	-	-	TRBJ1-1	TGTGCCAGCAGTCGTGCAGGGAATTTCGCTGAAGCTTTCTTT	CASSRAGNFAEAFF
TRBV5-1	many	TRBD1	TRBJ1-1	TGCGCCAGCAGGAAATTAACAGGGGCTAAAACTGAAGCTTTCTTT	CASRKLTGAKTEAFF
TRBV10-3	-	-	TRBJ1-4	TGTGCCATCAGTGGGGGCTTAGAAGAAAAACTGTTTTTT	CAISGGLEEKLFF
TRBV7-2	many	-	TRBJ1-1	TGTGCCAGCAGCCCACGAACATGGATGGGGGTGCCTGAAGCTTTCTTT	CASSPRTWMGVPEAFF
TRBV20-1	-	TRBD2	TRBJ2-5	TGCAGTGCTGCCCCCGTGGCGGGGGGGCGCAAGACCCAGTACTTC	CSAAPVAGGRKTQYF
TRBV7-7	many	-	TRBJ2-5	TGTGCCAGCAGCCTCGGGTCTGGAGAGACCCAGTACTTC	CASSLGSGETQYF
TRBV2	many	TRBD1	TRBJ1-2	TGTGCCAGCAGTGGACAGGGCTCCGGTGGCTACACCTTC	CASSGQGSGGYTF
TRBV7-3	-	-	TRBJ1-2	TGTGCCAGCAGCGAGGGCGGGCCCACCTACACCTTC	CASSEGGPTYTF
TRBV2	few	-	TRBJ1-2	TGTGCCAGCAGCCCCGAGGTCCCGCGATGGCATCTCTATGGCTACACCTTC	CASSPEVPRWHLYGYTF
TRBV28	few	TRBD1	TRBJ2-7	TGTGCCAGCAGCACAGGGGGCCCAATGACCTACGAGCAGTACTTC	CASSTGGPMTYEQYF
TRBV20-1	many	-	TRBJ2-5	TGCAGTGTTCCGACTAGACAAGAGACCCAGTACTTC	CSVPTRQETQYF
TRBV10-3	many	-	TRBJ1-3	TGTGCCATCAGTGGGACAGTAGCTGGAAACACCATATATTTT	CAISGTVAGNTIYF
TRBV29-1	once	-	TRBJ1-5	TGCAGCGAATGGGGGTACAGTCAGCCCCAGCATTTT	CSEWGYSQPQHF
TRBV28	-	-	TRBJ1-1	TGTGCCAGCAGTTTTGATGGGGCTGAAGCTTTCTTT	CASSFDGAEAFF
TRBV5-4	many	-	TRBJ2-7	TGTGCCAGCAGCTTAGTAGGAACCTACGAGCAGTACTTC	CASSLVGTYEQYF
TRBV11-3	-	-	TRBJ2-7	TGTGCCAGCAGCCAGGGACTGGGACATCAAGACGAGCAGTACTTC	CASSQGLGHQDEQYF
TRBV7-2	-	-	TRBJ2-2	TGTGCCAGCAGCTTTTTCCCAGCGAACACCGGGGAGCTGTTTTTT	CASSFFPANTGELFF
TRBV4-1	-	-	TRBJ2-5	TGCGCCAGCAGCCAAGGGGGATGGCTCGGCGGGGAGACCCAGTACTTC	CASSQGGWLGGETQYF
TRBV9	many	TRBD1	TRBJ1-1	TGTGCCAGCAGTCAACAGGGGGTTGTCACTGAAGCTTTCTTT	CASSQQGVVTEAFF
TRBV7-9	-	TRBD1	TRBJ1-1	TGTGCCAGCAGCCATAGACAGGGGGGAAACACTGAAGCTTTCTTT	CASSHRQGGNTEAFF
TRBV10-3	few	TRBD1	TRBJ2-5	TGTGCCATCAGTGCCGACAGGGTGGGCCAAGAGACCCAGTACTTC	CAISADRVGQETQYF
TRBV11-1	-	-	TRBJ2-7	TGTGCCAGCAGCTTAAACAGTCGGGAGATTTACGAGCAGTACTTC	CASSLNSREIYEQYF
TRBV29-1	-	-	TRBJ1-2	TGCAGCGTAGGTGCAGGCCATGGCTACACCTTC	CSVGAGHGYTF
TRBV19	many	-	TRBJ1-2	TGTGCCAGTAGTATTTGGACAGCTATGGATGGCTACACCTTC	CASSIWTAMDGYTF
TRBV2	once	-	TRBJ1-4	TGTGCCAGCCGGGGGACGGTGGGTGAAAAACTGTTTTTT	CASRGTVGEKLFF